The TCR beta chain described here comes from a study of human T cells and chemical hapten exposure. Across the study: The sensitizer, 2% DPC, was used on 2 cm by 2 cm of upper inner arm skin.

TCRdb called the RACE reads again in MiXCR, with one record for every CDR3 protein. The sample yields 350,000 or so distinct CDR3 sequences, under 9% seen once. Sample time point: patch test 1, 2 weeks after DPC sensitization. As for treatment: therapeutic diphenylcyclopropenone sensitization with weekly scalp DPC. The length of the CDR3 is 15 residues. Per germline, CDR1 SGHAT and CDR2 FQNNGV. The V gene end was trimmed by 4 bases and the J gene end by 2 bases; junction bases not matched to a gene: 6. The TCR sequence derives from a young woman with alopecia areata. Some clones in this sample may be carry-over from other donors' samples. The sequences come from whole blood, collected in connection with sensitization to the hapten diphenylcyclopropenone (DPC). The chain links TRBV11-2 to TRBJ1-1; 8 positions agree with TRBD1. The CDR3 region is CASSSHRGENTEAFF. In DNA form, the CDR3 reads TGTGCCAGCAGCTCGCACAGGGGGGAAAACACTGAAGCTTTCTTT.